This TCR beta chain was sequenced in a study of blood T cell repertoires in COVID-19. How the authors handled the data: The assay estimated nucleated cells by amplifying reference gene primers. Sequencing used immunoSEQ multiplex PCR; TCRdb keeps in-frame clones, though not all of them. Clone size and V and J calls were adopted from that table, with D and trimming inferred from the DNA. The sample shows 110,000 or so clones, less than 80% of them seen only once. The germline CDR1 and CDR2 sequences are SEHNR and FQNEAQ (reference sequence). Trimming took 5 bases from V and 3 from J, leaving 10 bases between them. The CDR3 contains 13 residues. In its sample, this clone was seen a few times.

The specimen was peripheral blood. The TCR was taken from a man aged 50-60 years with acute or convalescent COVID-19. The genes are TRBV7-9 and TRBJ1-2, with D unclear. Written as DNA, the CDR3 is TGTGCCAGCAGCGCCGACACCTACTATGGCTACACCTTC. It codes for CASSADTYYGYTF.